This paragraph covers one T cell receptor beta chain sequence. Authors' data handling: It was from reference gene primer amplification that nucleated cell counts were estimated. Clones were read by immunoSEQ multiplex PCR, and TCRdb kept only the in-frame ones, dropping some. That table furnishes V, J and clone size, whereas the DNA furnished D and trimming. The data hold almost 55,000 clones, with 88% observed a single time. V lost 7 bases and J lost 2, with 10 bases in between. CDR1 is SNHLY and CDR2 is FYNNEI in the germline V gene. CDR3 size: 13 residues. The record originates from a study of blood T cell repertoires in COVID-19.

The material sequenced was peripheral blood. The TCR originated in a human donor in a cohort sampled during active COVID-19. The chain combines TRBV2 with TRBJ2-3, with unresolved D. CDR3 nucleotide sequence: TGTGCCAGCAACCCGCCCTACACAGATACGCAGTATTTT. Its translation is CASNPPYTDTQYF.